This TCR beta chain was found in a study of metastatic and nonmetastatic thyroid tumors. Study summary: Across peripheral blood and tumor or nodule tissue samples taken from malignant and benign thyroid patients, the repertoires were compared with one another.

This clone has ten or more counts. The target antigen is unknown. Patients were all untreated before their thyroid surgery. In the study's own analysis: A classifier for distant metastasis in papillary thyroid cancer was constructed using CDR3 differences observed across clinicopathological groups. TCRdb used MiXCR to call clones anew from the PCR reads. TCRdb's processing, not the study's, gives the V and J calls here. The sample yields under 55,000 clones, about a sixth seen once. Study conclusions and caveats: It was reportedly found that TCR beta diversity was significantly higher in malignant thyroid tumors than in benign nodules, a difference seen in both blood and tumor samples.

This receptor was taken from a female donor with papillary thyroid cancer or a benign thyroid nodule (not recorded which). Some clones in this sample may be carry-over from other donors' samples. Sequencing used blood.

The CDR3 DNA follows: TGTGCCAGCAGTTACCAGAATTCGATTAGCGGGGGAAAAGATACGCAGTATTTT. It encodes CASSYQNSISGGKDTQYF. V is TRBV6-5 and J is TRBJ2-3; 9 nucleotides match TRBD2. The trim removed 2 bases at V and 5 bases at J, leaving 14 bases unmatched. Germline loops: CDR1 MNHEY, CDR2 SVGAGI. The CDR3 loop spans 18 amino acids.